Listed here are 20 T cell receptor beta chains from one sample, sequenced in a study of chemoradiotherapy in HPV16-positive cancers. Profiled with immunoSEQ multiplex PCR; TCRdb holds only in-frame clones, not every one. Of about 12,000 clones listed, around 70% are singletons. The specimen was taken from a patient who underwent chemoradiotherapy. The receptors originated from a human donor with HPV-associated anogenital cancer.

The chain is built from TRBV5-4 and TRBJ2-4, with 7 bases identical to TRBD1. There are 14 residues in the CDR3. Germline-derived CDR1 and CDR2 are SGHNT and YYREEE (reference sequence). Trimming cost V 4 bases and J 2 bases; bases outside gene matches: 3. CDR3 region: CASSPGQSKNIQYF. The CDR3 coding sequence is TGTGCCAGCAGCCCGGGACAGTCCAAAAACATTCAGTACTTC.

This clone was found once. The chain links TRBV15 to TRBJ1-1; D remains unclear. V was cut by 0 bases and J by 1 base, with 6 bases left in between. The CDR3 is 14 residues long. Germline CDR1 LNHNV, CDR2 YYDKDF (reference sequence). The CDR3 DNA is TGTGCCACCAGCAGAGAGGGGAGGAACACTGAAGCTTTCTTT. This encodes CATSREGRNTEAFF.

V is TRBV6-4 and J is TRBJ2-7; 9 positions agree with TRBD2. This CDR3 has 15 amino acids. V shed 3 bases, J shed 4 bases, and the junction held 7 bases outside the gene matches. Germline V gene data show CDR1 as MRHNA and CDR2 as SNTAGT. Here the CDR3 reads CASSEDSGSGYEQYF. In DNA form, the CDR3 reads TGTGCCAGCAGTGAGGATAGCGGGAGTGGTTACGAGCAGTACTTC.

The chain has TRBV5-1 and TRBJ1-1; D uncertain. The CDR3 is 15 amino acids. Germline V gene lookup returns CDR1 SGHRS and CDR2 YFSETQ. V was clipped by 0 bases and J by 1 base, with 10 bases between them. CDR3 residues: CASSLDGHSNTEAFF. DNA for the CDR3: TGCGCCAGCAGCTTGGACGGTCACTCGAACACTGAAGCTTTCTTT.

V is TRBV15 and J is TRBJ2-3; no firm D call. V was shortened by 0 bases and J by 6 bases, with 7 bases between the two germline ends. The CDR3 spans 13 residues. CDR1 LNHNV and CDR2 YYDKDF come from the germline V gene (reference sequence). For the CDR3, the DNA is TGTGCCACCAGCAGAGACGGTATGGATACGCAGTATTTT. Its protein product is CATSRDGMDTQYF.

The CDR3 coding sequence is TGCGCCAGCAGCCTACAGTTTAGGAACGAGCAGTACTTC. This sequence encodes CASSLQFRNEQYF. V and J are TRBV5-1 and TRBJ2-7; unclear D gene. CDR1 and CDR2 from the germline V gene are SGHRS and YFSETQ. The CDR3 runs 13 residues. Between the trimmed V and J ends, which lost 4 bases and 5 bases, there was a span of 13 bases.

V is TRBV28 and J is TRBJ1-5, with D unresolved. The V and J ends lost 3 bases and 4 bases respectively, with 10 bases between them. Germline values: CDR1 MDHEN, CDR2 SYDVKM. This CDR3 contains 14 residues. The CDR3: CASSLKGWNQPQHF. In DNA, the CDR3 is TGTGCCAGCAGTTTGAAGGGATGGAATCAGCCCCAGCATTTT.

V usage is TRBV27 and J usage is TRBJ2-6; D uncertain. CDR3 size: 17 residues. Germline CDR1 and CDR2: MNHEY and SMNVEV (reference sequence). V lost 4 bases and J lost 0, with 13 bases in between. The DNA of the CDR3 is TGTGCCAGCAGTTCCGCACAAATGCGCTCTGGGGCCAACGTCCTGACTTTC. It encodes CASSSAQMRSGANVLTF.

Comment on this clone: One end of the junction does not line up with germline, which may come from a read error. This chain links TRBV7-7 with TRBJ2-6; D is ambiguous. This CDR3 has 15 amino acids. From germline, CDR1 is SSHAT and CDR2 FNYEAQ (reference sequence). DNA of the CDR3: TGTGCTAGCAGCTCCGGTGGGGCTGGGGCCAACGTCCTGACTTTC. This encodes CASSSGGAGANVLTF.

The chain uses TRBV7-8 and TRBJ2-1, with D hard to call. Trimming took 5 bases from V and 6 from J, leaving 8 bases between them. CDR1 is SGHVS, CDR2 FQNEAQ, per germline. The CDR3 has 12 residues. The CDR3 nucleotides are TGTGCCAGCAGCCACCCGAGCAATGAGCAGTTCTTC. This translates into CASSHPSNEQFF. Full variable domain (remainder filled in from reference TRBV7-8 and TRBJ2-1): GAGVSQSPRYKVAKRGQDVALRCDPISGHVSLFWYQQALGQGPEFLTYFQNEAQLDKSGLPSDRFFAERPEGSVSTLKIQRTQQEDSAVYLCASSHPSNEQFFGPGTRLTVL.

The rearrangement joins TRBV4-1 to TRBJ2-7, with D possibly TRBD2 on 5 matching bases. V was clipped by 0 bases and J by 4 bases, with 7 bases between them. The CDR3 runs to 13 residues. The germline gives CDR1 MGHRA, CDR2 YSYEKL. Here the CDR3 reads CASSQEAGYEQYF. DNA of the CDR3: TGCGCCAGCAGCCAAGAGGCGGGTTACGAGCAGTACTTC.

The genes are TRBV7-9 and TRBJ2-3; D is possibly TRBD2 (5 bases). Germline lookup yields CDR1 SEHNR and CDR2 FQNEAQ (reference sequence). CDR3 length: 16 amino acids. Trimming pared 5 bases from V and 3 bases from J, leaving 18 bases between. In DNA, the CDR3 is TGTGCCAGCAGCCCCCCGGCGGGCAGAACTACAGATACGCAGTATTTT. Translated, it gives CASSPPAGRTTDTQYF.

V and J are TRBV7-3 and TRBJ2-3; possibly TRBD1 or TRBD2 for D (5 bases each). The V gene's germline CDR1 is SGHTA and CDR2 FQGTGA. Deletions cut 5 bases from V and 0 bases from J, with 9 bases between. The CDR3 spans 14 residues. The CDR3: CASSPGASTDTQYF. DNA for the CDR3: TGTGCCAGCAGCCCCGGGGCTAGCACAGATACGCAGTATTTT.

V is TRBV14 and J is TRBJ2-1; D might be TRBD1 (6 bases). This CDR3 comprises 15 residues. V was trimmed by 4 bases and J by 8 bases, leaving 18 bases between them. Germline V lookup: CDR1 SGHDN, CDR2 FVKESK. The CDR3 loop reads CASSPRAGAQHEQFF. The CDR3 DNA sequence: TGTGCCAGCAGCCCCCGGGCAGGGGCGCAGCATGAGCAGTTCTTC.

V is TRBV28 and J is TRBJ2-1; TRBD2 matches 8 bases. CDR3 length equals 13 residues. Germline values: CDR1 MDHEN, CDR2 SYDVKM. Trimming took 8 bases from V and 7 from J; bases not matched to a gene: 7. Here the CDR3 reads CASSRGGRNEQFF. CDR3 DNA: TGTGCCAGCTCTCGGGGGGGTCGTAATGAGCAGTTCTTC. The entire variable domain, with the rest obtained from reference TRBV28 and TRBJ2-1, is as follows: DVKVTQSSRYLVKRTGEKVFLECVQDMDHENMFWYRQDPGLGLRLIYFSYDVKMKEKGDIPEGYSVSREKKERFSLILESASTNQTSMYLCASSRGGRNEQFFGPGTRLTVL.

The chain joins TRBV30 to TRBJ1-1, with D maybe TRBD1 (5 bases). The ends were cut back, 0 bases at V and 1 base at J, with 6 bases in the middle. The CDR3 is 13 amino acids. Germline values: CDR1 GTSNPN, CDR2 SVGIG (reference sequence). The CDR3 DNA follows: TGTGCCTGGAGTGTTCAGGGGAACACTGAAGCTTTCTTT. This gives the protein CAWSVQGNTEAFF. The entire variable domain, with the rest obtained from reference TRBV30 and TRBJ1-1, is as follows: SQTIHQWPATLVQPVGSPLSLECTVEGTSNPNLYWYRQAAGRGLQLLFYSVGIGQISSEVPQNLSASRPQDRQFILSSKKLLLSDSGFYLCAWSVQGNTEAFFGQGTRLTVV.

This sequence joins TRBV14 and TRBJ1-2; D call uncertain. V was pared by 4 bases and J by 1 base, with 13 bases between. The CDR3 is made up of 15 amino acids. Germline V gene lookup returns CDR1 SGHDN and CDR2 FVKESK. The CDR3 region is CASSPVDVFNYGYTF. The CDR3 DNA follows: TGTGCCAGCAGCCCCGTAGACGTATTTAACTATGGCTACACCTTC.

Comment on this clone: An end of the junction differs from the germline gene, which may be a read error. Other nucleotide sequences in the sample specify the same CDR3. V gene TRBV5-1 combines with J gene TRBJ1-1; D remains ambiguous. The CDR3 length is 16 residues. Germline-derived CDR1 and CDR2 are SGHRS and YFSETQ. The CDR3 is CASSLDFFGGNTEAFF. In DNA form, the CDR3 reads TGTGCCAGCAGCTTGGATTTCTTTGGAGGGAACACTGAAGCTTTCTTT.

This rearrangement joins TRBV19 to TRBJ2-7, with D hard to call. Per germline, CDR1 LNHDA and CDR2 SQIVND (reference sequence). This CDR3 spans 13 amino acids. V lost 4 bases, J lost 0 bases, and 7 bases lay in between. The CDR3 bases are TGTGCCAGTAGTAGCTGGAGCTCCTACGAGCAGTACTTC. As protein: CASSSWSSYEQYF.

The chain is built from TRBV28 and TRBJ1-5; D perhaps matches TRBD1 (5 bases). This CDR3 region has 16 residues. Between the trimmed V and J ends, which lost 1 base and 7 bases, there was a span of 17 bases. From germline, CDR1 is MDHEN and CDR2 SYDVKM. CDR3 bases: TGTGCCAGCAGTTTATTTACGGGACGAGGAGGACAGCCCCAGCATTTT. As protein: CASSLFTGRGGQPQHF.